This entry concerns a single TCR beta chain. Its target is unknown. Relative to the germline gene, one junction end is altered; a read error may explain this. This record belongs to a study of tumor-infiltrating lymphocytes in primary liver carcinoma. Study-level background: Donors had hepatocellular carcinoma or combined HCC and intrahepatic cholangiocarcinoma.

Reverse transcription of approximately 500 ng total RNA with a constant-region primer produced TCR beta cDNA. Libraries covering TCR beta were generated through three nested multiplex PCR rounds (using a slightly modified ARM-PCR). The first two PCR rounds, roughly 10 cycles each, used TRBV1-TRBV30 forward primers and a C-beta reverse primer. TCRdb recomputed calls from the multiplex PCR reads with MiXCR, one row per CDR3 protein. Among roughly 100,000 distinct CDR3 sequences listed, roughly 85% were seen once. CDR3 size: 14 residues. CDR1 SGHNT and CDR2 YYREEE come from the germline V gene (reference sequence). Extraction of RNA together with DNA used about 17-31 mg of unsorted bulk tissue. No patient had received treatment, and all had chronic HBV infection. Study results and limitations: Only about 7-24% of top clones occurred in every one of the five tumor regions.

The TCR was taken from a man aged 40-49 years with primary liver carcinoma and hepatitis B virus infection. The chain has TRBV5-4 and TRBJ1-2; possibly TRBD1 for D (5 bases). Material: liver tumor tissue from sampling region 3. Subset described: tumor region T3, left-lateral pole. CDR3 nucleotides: TGTACCAGCAGCTCGGACATTTCCTCTAGTGGTTACACCTTC. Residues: CTSSSDISSSGYTF.